A single sample gave rise to the 10 T cell receptor beta chains below, sequenced in a study of blood T cell repertoires in COVID-19. Assay used: immunoSEQ multiplex PCR; TCRdb lists only in-frame clones, some missing. Here the sample spans about 410,000 clones, 86% being singletons. The sequenced material came from peripheral blood. The receptors shown here come from a woman aged 25 to 39 with active or convalescent COVID-19.

This clone has just one count. The rearrangement uses TRBV4-2 and TRBJ1-2; 8 bases fit TRBD1. Germline V gives CDR1 LGHNA, CDR2 YNFKEQ. The CDR3 has 15 amino acids. Germline trimming cut 2 bases from V and 4 bases from J; bases unmatched to any gene: 6. The CDR3 sequence: CASSQTQGASYGYTF. The CDR3 nucleotides are TGTGCCAGCAGCCAAACTCAGGGGGCAAGCTATGGCTACACCTTC.

The chain uses TRBV19 and TRBJ1-5, with D maybe TRBD1 (5 bases). In germline, CDR1 is LNHDA, CDR2 SQIVND (reference sequence). V lost 3 bases, J lost 9 bases, and 21 bases lay in between. The CDR3 sequence is 16 residues long. The CDR3 loop is CASSISNGGELWPQHF. DNA for the CDR3: TGTGCCAGTAGTATCTCTAACGGAGGGGAATTGTGGCCCCAGCATTTT.

This sequence joins TRBV5-1 and TRBJ1-2, with D unclear. This CDR3 comprises 15 residues. Deletions cut 1 base from V and 0 bases from J, with 10 bases between. Germline V gene lookup returns CDR1 SGHRS and CDR2 YFSETQ. Here the CDR3 reads CASSLSSGTNYGYTF. CDR3 nucleotide sequence: TGCGCCAGCAGCTTGAGTTCGGGGACTAACTATGGCTACACCTTC.

The chain carries TRBV11-2 and TRBJ1-3, with 9 bases lining up with TRBD1. V trimming: 2 bases; J trimming: 2 bases; junction bases outside the gene matches: 10. The CDR3 loop spans 18 amino acids. The germline CDR1 and CDR2 sequences are SGHAT and FQNNGV. CDR3 DNA sequence: TGTGCCAGCAGCTTAATCCCACAGGGGGCTTTAACTGGAAACACCATATATTTT. This codes for CASSLIPQGALTGNTIYF.

J is TRBJ1-6 and V is TRBV14; unclear D gene. V gave up 1 base and J gave up 0 bases, with 13 bases separating them. The CDR3 has 18 amino acids. Germline values: CDR1 SGHDN, CDR2 FVKESK. CDR3 coding DNA: TGTGCCAGCAGCCAAGGCCCCACAGCCTCCTCCTATAATTCACCCCTCCACTTT. Protein: CASSQGPTASSYNSPLHF.

This clone has only a few counts. The gene calls are TRBV27 and TRBJ1-3; D perhaps matches TRBD1 (6 bases). With 4 bases removed from V and 0 bases from J, the gap between germline ends came to 13 bases. CDR1 and CDR2 from the germline V gene are MNHEY and SMNVEV (reference sequence). CDR3 size: 16 residues. The CDR3 nucleotides read TGTGCCAGCAGTTCAGGACAGTCCATCTCTGGAAACACCATATATTTT. It is translated as CASSSGQSISGNTIYF.

The chain uses TRBV5-1 and TRBJ1-2; 8 bases are shared with TRBD1. Per germline, CDR1 SGHRS and CDR2 YFSETQ. CDR3 size: 14 residues. V shed 2 bases and J 8 bases; nucleotides not matched to a gene: 8. The CDR3 here is CASSLRTGSFGYTF. The CDR3 DNA sequence: TGCGCCAGCAGCTTAAGGACAGGGAGCTTCGGCTACACCTTC.

The V and J genes are TRBV27 and TRBJ2-1, with TRBD2 identical over 12 bases. Trimming cost V 2 bases and J 8 bases; bases outside gene matches: 10. CDR3 length equals 17 residues. Germline V CDR1 and CDR2: MNHEY, SMNVEV (reference sequence). CDR3 DNA: TGTGCCAGCAGTTTAAGGCCTCTAGCGGGGGGGCTCTATGAGCAGTTCTTC. This encodes CASSLRPLAGGLYEQFF.

V is TRBV6-6 and J is TRBJ1-5; no firm D call. Germline CDR1 and CDR2: MNHNY and SVGAGI (reference sequence). This CDR3 has 13 residues. Trimming cost V 4 bases and J 2 bases, with 6 bases left between them. For the CDR3, the DNA is TGTGCCAGCAGTTGGGGAGGCAATCAGCCCCAGCATTTT. Protein product: CASSWGGNQPQHF.

V is TRBV6-6 and J is TRBJ1-1; D unclear. CDR3 length equals 13 residues. Looked up from germline, CDR1 is MNHNY and CDR2 is SVGAGI (reference sequence). The CDR3 spells CACGGAWNTEAFF. CDR3 coding DNA: TGTGCGTGTGGTGGAGCCTGGAACACTGAAGCTTTCTTT.